This T cell receptor beta chain was identified during a study of cytomegalovirus exposure and HLA in healthy donors. This PCR relied on a set of 60 Vbeta primers and 13 Jbeta primers. Produced via immunoSEQ multiplex PCR; TCRdb's table is partial and in-frame only. This sample yields more than 65,000 clones, of which 74% are seen a single time; roughly 11% belongs to the top ten. Worth noting for this clone: Its antigen remains unidentified.

Study-wide results and caveats: The study flagged some 180 TCR beta chains as cytomegalovirus-associated.

Germline-derived CDR1 and CDR2 are SGHNT and YENEEA. Between the trimmed V and J ends, which lost 5 bases and 1 base, there was a span of 14 bases. This CDR3 is 15 amino acids long. Sequencing was performed on PBMCs. The chain combines TRBV11-3 with TRBJ1-1, with D maybe TRBD1 (6 bases). The sequence came from a woman aged 55-69 years in good health and CMV-seropositive. The CDR3 DNA reads as TGTGCCAGCAGCCATGGGGGCGCCGGGAACACTGAAGCTTTCTTT. Amino acid sequence: CASSHGGAGNTEAFF. The full variable domain, in which reference TRBV11-3 and TRBJ1-1 provide the parts outside the CDR3, is EAGVVQSPRYKIIEKKQPVAFWCNPISGHNTLYWYLQNLGQGPELLIRYENEEAVDDSQLPKDRFSAERLKGVDSTLKIQPAELGDSAVYLCASSHGGAGNTEAFFGQGTRLTVV.